This T cell receptor beta chain was documented in a study of regulatory T cells in long-lasting Graves disease. The time point: newly diagnosed GD, antithyroid drugs for less than 3 months. RNA extracted from PBMCs served as the sequencing template. Germline V lookup: CDR1 MDHEN, CDR2 SYDVKM. The V gene lost 2 bases and the J gene lost 3 bases, with 6 bases spanning the gap. This CDR3 has 13 amino acids. Construction of TCR beta libraries relied on iRepertoire HTBI primers and on Arm-PCR targeting CDR3 regions. Authors' methods: Identification of gene segments yielded some 61 TRBV and over 12 TRBJ across samples. MiXCR, run by TCRdb on the multiplex PCR reads, gives a single entry per CDR3 protein. The V and J calls reflect TCRdb's pipeline rather than the authors' work. The repertoire holds 550,000 or so distinct CDR3 sequences, with about 12% as singletons. These data are also associated with another study on T cells in Graves' hyperthyroidism and ophthalmopathy. As that study records: Peripheral blood also featured most of the thyroid clonotypes expanded above 0.001. A 13 V-J model separated ophthalmopathy from stable hyperthyroidism.

The sequencing used peripheral blood mononuclear cells (PBMCs), collected at new diagnosis, from a patient treated with antithyroid drugs. This chain links TRBV28 with TRBJ2-3; D gene ambiguous. The clonotype comes from a woman younger than 45 with Graves disease. As DNA, the CDR3 is TGTGCCAGCAGTTTAGTCTGGACAGATACGCAGTATTTT. Its protein product is CASSLVWTDTQYF. The entire variable domain, with the rest obtained from reference TRBV28 and TRBJ2-3, is as follows: DVKVTQSSRYLVKRTGEKVFLECVQDMDHENMFWYRQDPGLGLRLIYFSYDVKMKEKGDIPEGYSVSREKKERFSLILESASTNQTSMYLCASSLVWTDTQYFGPGTRLTVL.